This TCR beta chain is from a study of T cell repertoires in cytomegalovirus infection. The overall study: As its CMV epitopes, the study selected recently identified HLA-C-restricted and well-studied HLA-B-restricted targets. Signatures in public TCR beta sequences pointed to both CMV infection and matching HLA type.

Points from the study as a whole: HLA-C-restricted CMV clonotypes gave the most frequent clonotype in two of eight donors.

Each CDR3 protein gets one entry after TCRdb re-called the reads with MiXCR. The repertoire includes around 500,000 distinct CDR3 sequences, 40% to 50% of them detected once, and roughly two fifths sits in the top ten. The V end was cut by 4 bases, the J end by 0 bases, with 12 bases between. The CDR3 is made up of 16 amino acids. The V gene's germline CDR1 is MGHRA and CDR2 YSYEKL. This clonotype was detected only a few times. Its specificity is unknown. The source is a human donor in good health (CMV status not recorded). Some clones in this sample may be carry-over from other donors' samples. The V gene is TRBV4-1, the J gene TRBJ2-2; possibly TRBD1 for D (6 bases). The sample was cultured PBMCs, taken from culture after CMV antigen stimulation. CDR3 sequence reads: CASSLTGTPNTGELFF. DNA for the CDR3: TGCGCCAGCAGCCTGACCGGGACACCGAACACCGGGGAGCTGTTTTTT.